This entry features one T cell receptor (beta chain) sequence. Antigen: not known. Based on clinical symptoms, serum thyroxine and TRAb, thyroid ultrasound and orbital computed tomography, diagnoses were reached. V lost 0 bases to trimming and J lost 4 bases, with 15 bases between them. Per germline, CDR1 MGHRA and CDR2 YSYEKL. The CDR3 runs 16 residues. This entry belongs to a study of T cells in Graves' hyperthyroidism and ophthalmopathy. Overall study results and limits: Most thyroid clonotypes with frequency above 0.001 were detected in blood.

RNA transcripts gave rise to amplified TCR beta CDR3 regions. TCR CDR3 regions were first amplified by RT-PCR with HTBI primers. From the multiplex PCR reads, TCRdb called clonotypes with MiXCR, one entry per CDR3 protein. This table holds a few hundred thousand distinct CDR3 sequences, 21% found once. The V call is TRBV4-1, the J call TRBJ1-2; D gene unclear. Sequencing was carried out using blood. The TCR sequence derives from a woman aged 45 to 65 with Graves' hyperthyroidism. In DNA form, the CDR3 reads TGCGCCAGCAGCCAAGAAGTGTCAGGCACCTTCTATGGCTACACCTTC. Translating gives CASSQEVSGTFYGYTF.